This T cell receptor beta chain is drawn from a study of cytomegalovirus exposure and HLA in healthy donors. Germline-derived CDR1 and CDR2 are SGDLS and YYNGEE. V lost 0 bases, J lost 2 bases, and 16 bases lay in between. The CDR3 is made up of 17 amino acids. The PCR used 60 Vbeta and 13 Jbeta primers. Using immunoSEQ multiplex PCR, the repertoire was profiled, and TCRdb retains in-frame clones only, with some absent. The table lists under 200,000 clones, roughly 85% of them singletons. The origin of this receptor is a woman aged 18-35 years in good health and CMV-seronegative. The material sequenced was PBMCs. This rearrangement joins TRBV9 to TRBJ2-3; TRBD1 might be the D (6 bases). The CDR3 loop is CASSVDNTGWITDTQYF. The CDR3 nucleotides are TGTGCCAGCAGCGTAGACAATACAGGGTGGATCACAGATACGCAGTATTTT.